One and the same sample provided the 28 T cell receptor beta chains below, sequenced in a study of early T cells in non-severe SARS-CoV-2 infection (dated by TCRdb to about 2021). Library prep was done by 5' RACE. Sequencing used a NextSeq 500. TCRdb trimmed the raw reads at Q25, called clones with MiXCR and kept productive beta chains. Each CDR3 protein gets just one entry, which takes the most common genes and DNA from the rows behind it. The sample records tens of thousands of distinct CDR3 sequences, 9.5% to 15% of which are singletons. The ten top clones hold 3.5% to 4.5% of the sample. Material for sequencing was whole blood. All receptors come from an adult who was a healthcare worker with PCR-confirmed SARS-CoV-2 infection or an uninfected control (not recorded which).

This clonotype was recorded a few times. The chain carries TRBV5-6 and TRBJ2-1, with 8 bases that match TRBD2. Germline values: CDR1 SGHDT, CDR2 YYEEEE. The junction had 12 bases not matched to a gene; V was cut back by 5 bases and J by 8 bases. This CDR3 spans 15 amino acids. CDR3 nucleotides: TGTGCCAGCAGGTTCCGGCGGGAGGAAGGTGATGAGCAGTTCTTC. Amino acid sequence: CASRFRREEGDEQFF. The full variable domain, completed using reference TRBV5-6 and TRBJ2-1, is DAGVTQSPTHLIKTRGQQVTLRCSPKSGHDTVSWYQQALGQGPQFIFQYYEEEERQRGNFPDRFSGHQFPNYSSELNVNALLLGDSALYLCASRFRREEGDEQFFGPGTRLTVL.

This clonotype was found many times. The V call is TRBV29-1, the J call TRBJ2-3; D remains ambiguous. The CDR3 length is 10 residues. Germline CDR1 reads SQVTM; CDR2 reads ANQGSEA. Written as DNA, the CDR3 is TGCAGTTACGGCACAGATACGCAGTATTTT. Translated: CSYGTDTQYF.

This chain uses TRBV20-1 with TRBJ1-3; D is undetermined. V lost 1 base and J lost 0, with 7 bases in between. The length of the CDR3 is 14 residues. Germline V gene data show CDR1 as DFQATT and CDR2 as SNEGSKA (reference sequence). The CDR3 DNA sequence: TGCAGTGCTAGAGGCGGTCTCTCTGGAAACACCATATATTTT. Its protein is CSARGGLSGNTIYF.

This clonotype showed up just a few times. This chain connects TRBV9 to TRBJ1-1; perhaps TRBD1 as D (6 bases). CDR1 is SGDLS, CDR2 YYNGEE, per germline. This CDR3 region has 15 residues. Between the trimmed V and J ends, which lost 0 bases and 2 bases, there was a span of 11 bases. The CDR3 DNA reads as TGTGCCAGCAGCGTAGTAACAGGGCGAAACACTGAAGCTTTCTTT. Amino acid sequence: CASSVVTGRNTEAFF. Together with reference TRBV9 and TRBJ1-1, the CDR3 gives the full variable domain: DSGVTQTPKHLITATGQRVTLRCSPRSGDLSVYWYQQSLDQGLQFLIQYYNGEERAKGNILERFSAQQFPDLHSELNLSSLELGDSALYFCASSVVTGRNTEAFFGQGTRLTVV.

This clonotype was counted a few times. The chain combines TRBV7-7 with TRBJ2-3; weak D call: TRBD1 (5 bases). V lost 3 bases to trimming and J lost 5 bases, with 9 bases between them. From germline, CDR1 is SSHAT and CDR2 FNYEAQ (reference sequence). The CDR3 sequence is 13 residues long. CDR3 DNA: TGTGCCAGCAGCTTGGGGCTGGGAGATACGCAGTATTTT. This sequence encodes CASSLGLGDTQYF.

As for this clonotype: Sequence at one end of the junction differs from germline and may be a read error. The rearrangement uses TRBV5-1 and TRBJ2-7; the D gene could be TRBD1 or TRBD2 (5 bases each). The CDR3 is made up of 14 amino acids. Germline V gives CDR1 SGHRS, CDR2 YFSETQ. In DNA, the CDR3 is TGCGTCAGCAGCCGGGGCCTATCGACCTACGAGCAGTACTTC. This translates into CVSSRGLSTYEQYF.

The chain links TRBV6-5 to TRBJ1-5; 8 bases are a match to TRBD1. Germline V lookup: CDR1 MNHEY, CDR2 SVGAGI. V shed 4 bases and J 2 bases; nucleotides not matched to a gene: 4. The CDR3 sequence is 15 residues long. In DNA, the CDR3 is TGTGCCAGCAGTTCGGACAGGGTTGGCAATCAGCCCCAGCATTTT. Translating gives CASSSDRVGNQPQHF.

In its sample, this clonotype was seen a few times. The rearrangement uses TRBV7-9 and TRBJ1-3; 10 bases map to TRBD1. The CDR3 extends over 14 amino acids. J was trimmed by 3 bases and V by 5 bases; bases with no gene match: 1. Germline V lookup: CDR1 SEHNR, CDR2 FQNEAQ (reference sequence). This chain's CDR3 is CASSRTGGGNTIYF. Written as DNA, the CDR3 is TGTGCCAGCAGCCGGACAGGGGGTGGAAACACCATATATTTT.

The chain joins TRBV3-1 to TRBJ2-1; D not certain. The CDR3 totals 14 residues. Germline V gives CDR1 LGHDT, CDR2 YNNKEL (reference sequence). Trimming stripped 1 base from V and 0 bases from J, with 4 bases between. In nucleotides, the CDR3 is TGTGCCAGCAGCCAAGGGAGCTCCTACAATGAGCAGTTCTTC. The encoded protein is CASSQGSSYNEQFF.

This clonotype was observed a handful of times. The chain recombines TRBV9 with TRBJ2-3, with a tentative D call TRBD2 (5 bases). Trimming removed 0 bases from V and 0 bases from J, with 11 bases in between. The length of the CDR3 is 16 residues. CDR1 is SGDLS, CDR2 YYNGEE, per germline. CDR3 in amino acids: CASSVEASLSTDTQYF. The CDR3 nucleotides read TGTGCCAGCAGCGTAGAGGCTAGCCTTAGCACAGATACGCAGTATTTT.

This clonotype was seen many times. The chain uses TRBV7-2 and TRBJ2-3; tentatively, D is TRBD1 (6 bases). CDR1 is SGHTA and CDR2 is FQGNSA in the germline V gene. This CDR3 is 16 amino acids long. V gave up 5 bases and J gave up 3 bases, with 18 bases separating them. The chain's CDR3 is CASSPQGLSRTDTQYF. The DNA of the CDR3 is TGTGCCAGCAGCCCGCAGGGGCTAAGTAGGACAGATACGCAGTATTTT.

The chain is built from TRBV18 and TRBJ1-1; D might be TRBD1 (5 bases). The germline CDR1 and CDR2 sequences are KGHSH and LQKENI. There are 14 residues in the CDR3. V lost 3 bases and J lost 1, with 9 bases in between. In DNA form, the CDR3 reads TGTGCCAGCTCACCGGGACTCTCGAACACTGAAGCTTTCTTT. It yields the protein CASSPGLSNTEAFF.

The chain links TRBV11-2 to TRBJ2-1, with 9 bases matching TRBD1. The ends lost 0 bases at V and 8 bases at J; junction bases unmatched: 11. Germline CDR1 is SGHAT and CDR2 is FQNNGV. This CDR3 is built from 17 residues. CDR3 sequence: CASSLDFLRQGGDEQFF. The CDR3 DNA reads as TGTGCCAGCAGCTTAGACTTCCTAAGACAGGGGGGGGATGAGCAGTTCTTC.

The chain combines TRBV5-1 with TRBJ2-1, with 13 bases matching TRBD2. The germline V gene has CDR1 SGHRS and CDR2 YFSETQ. V lost 1 base, J lost 4 bases, and 2 bases stayed unmatched. CDR3 length: 16 residues. CDR3 loop: CASSLTSGRVYNEQFF. In DNA form, the CDR3 reads TGCGCCAGCAGCTTGACTAGCGGGAGGGTTTACAATGAGCAGTTCTTC.

This clonotype was recorded many times. The V call is TRBV19, the J call TRBJ2-7, with 9 bases fitting TRBD2. The CDR3 runs 17 residues. CDR1 is LNHDA, CDR2 SQIVND, per germline (reference sequence). The J segment lost 0 bases and the V segment lost 6 bases, leaving 12 bases of the junction unmatched. CDR3 coding DNA: TGTGCCAGTAGCTCTGGGGCTAGCGGGAAAATCTCCTACGAGCAGTACTTC. Its translation is CASSSGASGKISYEQYF.

This clonotype was seen only once. The chain uses TRBV27 and TRBJ2-2, with D unresolved. Trimming pared 4 bases from V and 5 bases from J, leaving 17 bases between. This CDR3 spans 16 amino acids. Germline V gene sequence: CDR1 MNHEY, CDR2 SMNVEV (reference sequence). Here the CDR3 reads CASSSFPLTITGELFF. The CDR3 DNA reads TGTGCCAGCAGTTCATTCCCCCTGACCATAACCGGGGAGCTGTTTTTT.

This clonotype was seen many times. This chain joins TRBV18 and TRBJ1-5; D is unresolved. This CDR3 is 15 amino acids long. Germline values: CDR1 KGHSH, CDR2 LQKENI. Trimming removed 6 bases at V and 2 bases at J, with 14 bases between. The CDR3, as DNA: TGTGCCAGCTCCCTGTCTGGGAGGGGCAATCAGCCCCAGCATTTT. Translated: CASSLSGRGNQPQHF. The full variable domain, rest sourced from reference TRBV18 and TRBJ1-5, is NAGVMQNPRHLVRRRGQEARLRCSPMKGHSHVYWYRQLPEEGLKFMVYLQKENIIDESGMPKERFSAEFPKEGPSILRIQQVVRGDSAAYFCASSLSGRGNQPQHFGDGTRLSIL.

In regard to this clonotype: One end of the junction is discordant with germline, which a read error may explain. The chain carries TRBV7-6 and TRBJ2-1; the match to TRBD2 covers 7 bases. This CDR3 spans 10 amino acids. The germline V gene encodes CDR1 SGHVS and CDR2 FNYEAQ. The CDR3 loop is CASGDYPTTF. Here the CDR3 DNA reads TGTGCCAGCGGGGACTATCCTACTACCTTC.

This clonotype was picked up a small number of times. This chain links TRBV5-1 with TRBJ2-1; possible D gene TRBD1, 7 bases. Trimming took 0 bases from V and 8 from J, leaving 12 bases between them. The CDR3 is 14 amino acids. Germline loops: CDR1 SGHRS, CDR2 YFSETQ. The CDR3 DNA is TGCGCCAGCAGCTTGGTTCAGGGGGGCGATGAGCAGTTCTTC. Its translation is CASSLVQGGDEQFF.

The chain links TRBV28 to TRBJ2-3; the match to TRBD2 covers 8 bases. V lost 5 bases, J lost 4 bases, and 11 bases stayed unmatched. Germline lookup yields CDR1 MDHEN and CDR2 SYDVKM. The CDR3 runs to 16 residues. Here the CDR3 DNA reads TGTGCCAGCAGTACAAGAGCGGGAGCGGGCCCAGATACGCAGTATTTT. It specifies CASSTRAGAGPDTQYF.

The chain recombines TRBV28 with TRBJ2-2; D may be TRBD1 (6 bases). The germline V gene has CDR1 MDHEN and CDR2 SYDVKM. This CDR3 has 15 amino acids. Trimming took off 6 bases at V and 1 base at J, with 12 bases between the two ends. The CDR3 DNA sequence: TGTGCCAGCAGCCGGACAGTCCTGAACACCGGGGAGCTGTTTTTT. Translation: CASSRTVLNTGELFF.

This clonotype was counted only a few times. This sequence joins TRBV20-1 and TRBJ2-1; 11 nucleotides match TRBD2. CDR3 size: 15 residues. V was pared by 6 bases and J by 10 bases, with 14 bases of the junction left unmatched. Germline CDR1 is DFQATT and CDR2 is SNEGSKA (reference sequence). The DNA of the CDR3 is TGCAGTGCCCACCATCTAGCGGGAGGATTCGGGGAGCAGTTCTTC. Its translation is CSAHHLAGGFGEQFF.

This clonotype was detected only a few times. The genes are TRBV5-4 and TRBJ2-1; 7 nucleotides line up with TRBD2. V trimming: 3 bases; J trimming: 8 bases; junction bases outside the gene matches: 14. The CDR3 has 16 residues. From germline, CDR1 is SGHNT and CDR2 YYREEE (reference sequence). CDR3 loop: CASSSHPLTSSDEQFF. CDR3 DNA: TGTGCCAGCAGCTCCCACCCTTTGACTAGCTCCGATGAGCAGTTCTTC.

In its sample, this clonotype was seen a few times. The rearrangement links TRBV5-1 to TRBJ2-5, with D perhaps TRBD2 (5 bases). The CDR3 contains 16 residues. From germline, CDR1 is SGHRS and CDR2 YFSETQ. V lost 4 bases and J 4 bases, leaving 20 bases between the germline ends. CDR3 bases: TGCGCCAGCAGCGCCCTGGGAGCCAGGCAAGGAGAGACCCAGTACTTC. This translates into CASSALGARQGETQYF.

This chain links TRBV2 with TRBJ1-2; D not certain. V lost 8 bases and J 8 bases, leaving 9 bases between the germline ends. The CDR3 sequence is 10 residues long. Germline CDR1 is SNHLY and CDR2 is FYNNEI. The CDR3 DNA sequence: TGTGCCAGCCGCTTTCCGGGCTACACCTTC. Translated: CASRFPGYTF. The variable domain in full, with the rest retrieved from reference TRBV2 and TRBJ1-2, is EPEVTQTPSHQVTQMGQEVILRCVPISNHLYFYWYRQILGQKVEFLVSFYNNEISEKSEIFDDQFSVERPDGSNFTLKIRSTKLEDSAMYFCASRFPGYTFGSGTRLTVV.

This clonotype was picked up a small number of times. One end of the junction varies from germline; a read error may be responsible. V usage is TRBV5-1 and J usage is TRBJ2-7; D may be TRBD1 or TRBD2 (5 bases each). The CDR3 totals 14 residues. The germline V gene encodes CDR1 SGHRS and CDR2 YFSETQ. The CDR3 here is CVSSYRDGAYEQYF. The CDR3 coding sequence is TGCGTCAGCAGCTACCGGGACGGAGCCTACGAGCAGTACTTC.

This clonotype was counted many times. The chain has TRBV10-2 and TRBJ1-6; D call uncertain. V shed 3 bases and J shed 9 bases, with 6 bases lying between them. This CDR3 spans 12 amino acids. The germline V gene has CDR1 WSHSY and CDR2 SAAADI. This CDR3 is CASSDGFSPLHF. CDR3 in DNA: TGCGCCAGCAGTGATGGGTTTTCACCCCTCCACTTT.

This clonotype was counted many times. The V gene is TRBV29-1, the J gene TRBJ1-3, with D possibly TRBD1 on 6 matching bases. The germline V gene encodes CDR1 SQVTM and CDR2 ANQGSEA. Trimming left V 4 bases short and J 0 bases short, with 7 bases between. The CDR3 covers 13 residues. The CDR3 sequence: CSVARGSGNTIYF. Here the CDR3 DNA reads TGCAGCGTTGCCAGGGGCTCTGGAAACACCATATATTTT.